Sequencing of this T cell receptor (beta chain) was carried out in a study of OX40 agonist ivuxolimab in advanced cancers. Study-wide background: One hepatocellular carcinoma and two cutaneous melanoma patients partially responded.

Only in-frame clones appear in the TCRdb table, and some are missing; sequencing was by immunoSEQ multiplex PCR. Of roughly 100,000 clones in the sample, approximately 81% were seen once. CDR1 is SGHDN, CDR2 FVKESK, per germline. This CDR3 is 12 amino acids long. V gave up 4 bases and J gave up 3 bases, with 1 base separating them. V is TRBV14 and J is TRBJ2-6; no reliable D call. The TCR sequence derives from an adult with an advanced solid tumor such as melanoma, head and neck, liver or kidney cancer. The sequenced sample was CD4+ or CD8+ T cells sorted from blood, obtained in a trial of the OX40 agonist ivuxolimab. In nucleotides, the CDR3 is TGTGCCAGCAGCCTTGGGGCCAACGTCCTGACTTTC. It translates to CASSLGANVLTF.